This TCR beta chain was retrieved from a study of blood T cell repertoires in COVID-19. Study background: Nucleic acid was either cDNA or gDNA, and it came from T cells, B-cell-depleted T cells, or PBMCs.

Germline V gene data show CDR1 as MNHNY and CDR2 as SVGAGI (reference sequence). The CDR3 sequence is 16 residues long. V lost 0 bases to trimming and J lost 5 bases, with 16 bases between them. This clone came up once. Per the original methods: Estimated nucleated cell counts came from reference gene primer amplification. Assay: immunoSEQ multiplex PCR; the TCRdb copy retains only in-frame clones and omits some. V and J calls and clone size come straight from that table; D and trimming were deduced from the DNA. The data show around 100,000 clones, approximately 90% seen once. The gene calls are TRBV6-6 and TRBJ2-5, with D unresolved. What was sequenced was peripheral blood. The sequence derives from a man over 45 with active COVID-19. The CDR3 sequence: CASSYSPHLVGETQYF. CDR3 coding DNA: TGTGCCAGCAGTTACTCGCCTCATCTGGTCGGGGAGACCCAGTACTTC.